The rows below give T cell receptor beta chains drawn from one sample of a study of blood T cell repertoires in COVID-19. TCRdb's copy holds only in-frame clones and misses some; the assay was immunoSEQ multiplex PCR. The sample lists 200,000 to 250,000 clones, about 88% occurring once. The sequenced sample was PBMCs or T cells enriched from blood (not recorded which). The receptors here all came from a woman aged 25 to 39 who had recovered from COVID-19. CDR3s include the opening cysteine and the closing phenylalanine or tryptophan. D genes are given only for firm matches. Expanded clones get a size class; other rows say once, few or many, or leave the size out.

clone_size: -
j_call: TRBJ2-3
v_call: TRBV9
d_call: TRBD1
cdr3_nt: TGTGCCAGCAGTGTGACAGGGGTGGGTACAGATACGCAGTATTTT
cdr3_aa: CASSVTGVGTDTQYF

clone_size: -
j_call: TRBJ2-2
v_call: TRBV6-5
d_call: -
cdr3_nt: TGTGCCAGCAGTTACTACCTGACAGGGGAGCTGTTTTTT
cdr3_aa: CASSYYLTGELFF

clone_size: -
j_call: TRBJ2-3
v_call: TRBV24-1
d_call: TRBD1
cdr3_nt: TGTGCCACCAGTGAAGGACAGGGATTCGCAGATACGCAGTATTTT
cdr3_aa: CATSEGQGFADTQYF

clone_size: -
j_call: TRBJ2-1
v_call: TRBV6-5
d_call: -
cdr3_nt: TGTGCCAGCAGTTTAACTGCGAGCTCCTACAATGAGCAGTTCTTC
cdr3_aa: CASSLTASSYNEQFF

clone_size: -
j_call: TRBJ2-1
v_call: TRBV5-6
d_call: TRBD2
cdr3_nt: TGTGCCAGCAGCTTGGGGACTAGCGGGGCGTATGAGCAGTTCTTC
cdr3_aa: CASSLGTSGAYEQFF

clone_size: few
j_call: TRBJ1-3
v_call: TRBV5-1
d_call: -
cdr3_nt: TGCGCCAGCAGCTTGCCCCTAATCTCTGGAAACACCATATATTTT
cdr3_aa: CASSLPLISGNTIYF

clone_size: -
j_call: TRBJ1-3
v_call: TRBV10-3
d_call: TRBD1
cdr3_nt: TGTGCCATCACTCAGGACAGGCCTGGAAACACCATATATTTT
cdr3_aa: CAITQDRPGNTIYF

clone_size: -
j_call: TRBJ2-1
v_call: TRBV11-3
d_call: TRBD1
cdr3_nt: TGTGCCAGCAGCCCGGGACAGGGAGCCTATGAGCAGTTCTTC
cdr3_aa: CASSPGQGAYEQFF

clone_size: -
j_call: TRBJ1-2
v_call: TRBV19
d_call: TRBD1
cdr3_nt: TGTGCCAGTAGTGTACAGGGGCGCGGCTATGGCTACACCTTC
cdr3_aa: CASSVQGRGYGYTF

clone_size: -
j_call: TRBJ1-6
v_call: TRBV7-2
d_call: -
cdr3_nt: TGTGCCAGCAGCTTAGTTTCCCAGGCGTCATATAATTCACCCCTCCACTTT
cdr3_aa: CASSLVSQASYNSPLHF

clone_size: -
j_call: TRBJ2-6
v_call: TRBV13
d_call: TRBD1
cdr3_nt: TGTGCCAGCAGTTCTACAGGGGGCGGAGGGGCCAACGTCCTGACTTTC
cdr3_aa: CASSSTGGGGANVLTF

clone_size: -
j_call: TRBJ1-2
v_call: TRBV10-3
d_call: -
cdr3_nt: TGTGCCATCAGTGAATCCCGGGACACAAGAGGCTACACCTTC
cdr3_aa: CAISESRDTRGYTF

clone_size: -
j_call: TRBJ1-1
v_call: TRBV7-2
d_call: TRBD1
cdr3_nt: TGTGCCAGCAGCAGAAACAGGGGAGACACTGAAGCTTTCTTT
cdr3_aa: CASSRNRGDTEAFF

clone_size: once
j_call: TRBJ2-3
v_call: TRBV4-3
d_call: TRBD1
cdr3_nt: TGCGCCAGCAGCCAAGGGACAGGATGGACAGATACGCAGTATTTT
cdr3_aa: CASSQGTGWTDTQYF

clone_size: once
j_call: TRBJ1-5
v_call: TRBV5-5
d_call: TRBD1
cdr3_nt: TGTGCCAGCAGCTTGGAGGGGACAGGGAATCAGCCCCAGCATTTT
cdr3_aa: CASSLEGTGNQPQHF

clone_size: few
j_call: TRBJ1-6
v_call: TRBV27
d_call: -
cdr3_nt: TGTGCCAGCAGTCCCCAAAGGGGGGGGAGCTCACCCCTCCACTTT
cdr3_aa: CASSPQRGGSSPLHF

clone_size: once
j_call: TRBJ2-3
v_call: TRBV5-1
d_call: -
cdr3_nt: TGCGCCAGCAGCTTGAACGGGCGAACCGGGACTCTCGGAACAGATACGCAGTATTTT
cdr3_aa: CASSLNGRTGTLGTDTQYF

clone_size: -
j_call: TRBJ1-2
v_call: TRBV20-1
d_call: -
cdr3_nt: TGCAGTGCTAGTTACCTAGGTGTAGCTGGCTACACCTTC
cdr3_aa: CSASYLGVAGYTF

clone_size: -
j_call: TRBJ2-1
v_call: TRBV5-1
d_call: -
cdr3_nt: TGCGCCAGCAGCTTGGAAGGACAGATTTACAATGAGCAGTTCTTC
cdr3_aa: CASSLEGQIYNEQFF

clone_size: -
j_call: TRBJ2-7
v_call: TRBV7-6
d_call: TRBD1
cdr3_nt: TGTGCCAGCAGCTCTGGACAGGGGGGAAGCTACGAGCAGTACTTC
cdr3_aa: CASSSGQGGSYEQYF

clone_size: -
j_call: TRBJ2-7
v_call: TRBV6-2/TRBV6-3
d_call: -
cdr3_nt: TGTGCCAGCAGTTACCGGGACTTGGGCTACGAGCAGTACTTC
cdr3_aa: CASSYRDLGYEQYF

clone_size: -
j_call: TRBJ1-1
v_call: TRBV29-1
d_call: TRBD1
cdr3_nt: TGCAGCGTTGGGGGGACAGCGAACACTGAAGCTTTCTTT
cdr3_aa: CSVGGTANTEAFF

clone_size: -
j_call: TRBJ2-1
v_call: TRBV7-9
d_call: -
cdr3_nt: TGTGCCAGCAGCTTAACGAGTAATGAGCAGTTCTTC
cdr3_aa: CASSLTSNEQFF

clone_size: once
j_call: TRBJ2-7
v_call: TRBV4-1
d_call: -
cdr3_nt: TGCGCCAGCAGCCAAGAGACGGACACAAGAACCTACGAGCAGTACTTC
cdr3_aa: CASSQETDTRTYEQYF

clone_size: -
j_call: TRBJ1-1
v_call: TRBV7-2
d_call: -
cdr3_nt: TGTGCCAGCAGATTCCCGGGGGGTCCCGGTGCTTTCTTT
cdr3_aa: CASRFPGGPGAFF

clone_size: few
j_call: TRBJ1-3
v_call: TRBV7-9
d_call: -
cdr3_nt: TGTGCCAGCAGCTCCCCTGTGAGCTCTGGAAACACCATATATTTT
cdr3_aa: CASSSPVSSGNTIYF

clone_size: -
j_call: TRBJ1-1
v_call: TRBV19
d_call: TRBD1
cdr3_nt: TGTGCCAGTAGTAGTGACAGGGACACTGAAGCTTTCTTT
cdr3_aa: CASSSDRDTEAFF

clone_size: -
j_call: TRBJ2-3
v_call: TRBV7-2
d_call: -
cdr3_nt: TGTGCCAGCAGTTTAGGACTAACGATCACAGATACGCAGTATTTT
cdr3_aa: CASSLGLTITDTQYF

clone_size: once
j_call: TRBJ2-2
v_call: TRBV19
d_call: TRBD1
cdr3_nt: TGTGCCAGTGCATTCAGGGGACAGGGCGCCGGGGAGCTGTTTTTT
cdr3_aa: CASAFRGQGAGELFF

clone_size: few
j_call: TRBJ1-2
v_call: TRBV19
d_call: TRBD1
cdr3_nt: TGTGCCAGTAGTATCGAGGCCTCCAGGGGGGATGGCTACACCTTC
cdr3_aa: CASSIEASRGDGYTF

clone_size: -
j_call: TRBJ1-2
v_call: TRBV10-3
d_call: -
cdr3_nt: TGTGCCATCAGAACCGACAGAAACTATGGCTACACCTTC
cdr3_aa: CAIRTDRNYGYTF

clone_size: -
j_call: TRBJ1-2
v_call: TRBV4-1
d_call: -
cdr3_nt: TGCGCCAGCAGCCGTCGGACAGAGGACTATGGCTACACCTTC
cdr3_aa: CASSRRTEDYGYTF

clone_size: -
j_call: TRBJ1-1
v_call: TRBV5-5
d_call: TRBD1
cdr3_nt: TGTGCCAGCAGCTCCCTCGGGACAGGGTTGCTGAACACTGAAGCTTTCTTT
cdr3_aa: CASSSLGTGLLNTEAFF

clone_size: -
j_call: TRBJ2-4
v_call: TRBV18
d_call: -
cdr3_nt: TGTGCCAGCTCACCATCGAACTTCTGGGAGAACATTCAGTACTTC
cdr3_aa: CASSPSNFWENIQYF

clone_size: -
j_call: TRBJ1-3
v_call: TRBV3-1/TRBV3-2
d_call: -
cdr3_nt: TGTGCCAGCAGCCATACGCCAGGGGCTGGAAACACCATATATTTT
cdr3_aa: CASSHTPGAGNTIYF

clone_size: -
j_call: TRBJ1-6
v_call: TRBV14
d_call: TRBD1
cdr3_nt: TGTGCCAGCAGCAACCGGGACAGGGTAAGTTCACCCCTCCACTTT
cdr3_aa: CASSNRDRVSSPLHF

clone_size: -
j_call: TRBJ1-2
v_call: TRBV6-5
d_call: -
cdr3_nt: TGTGCCACAATGGAAGGGGATGGCTACACCTTC
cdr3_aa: CATMEGDGYTF

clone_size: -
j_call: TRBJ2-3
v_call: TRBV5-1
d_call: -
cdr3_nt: TGCGCCAGCAGCTTGGGGCGGGACGCTACAGATACGCAGTATTTT
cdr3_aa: CASSLGRDATDTQYF

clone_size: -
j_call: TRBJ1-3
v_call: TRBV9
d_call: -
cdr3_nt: TGTGCCAGCAGCGTAGATCCTTCGGGAAACACCATATATTTT
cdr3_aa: CASSVDPSGNTIYF

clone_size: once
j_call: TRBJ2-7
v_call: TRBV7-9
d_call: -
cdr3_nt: TGTGCCAGCAGCTTTGATGAGAGGTCCTATGAGCAGTACTTC
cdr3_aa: CASSFDERSYEQYF

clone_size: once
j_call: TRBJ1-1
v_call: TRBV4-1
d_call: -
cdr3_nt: TGCGCCAGCAGCCAAGACTACGTTTACACTGAAGCTTTCTTT
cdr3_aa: CASSQDYVYTEAFF

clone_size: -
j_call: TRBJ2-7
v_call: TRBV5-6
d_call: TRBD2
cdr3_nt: TGTGCCAGCAGCTTGGCCGGGACTAGCCTTCAGTACTTC
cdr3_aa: CASSLAGTSLQYF

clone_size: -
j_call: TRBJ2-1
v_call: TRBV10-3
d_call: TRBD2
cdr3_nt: TGTGCCATCAGTGAGGCCGAGCGGGGGGACAATGAGCAGTTCTTC
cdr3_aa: CAISEAERGDNEQFF

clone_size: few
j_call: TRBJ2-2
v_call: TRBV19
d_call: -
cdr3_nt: TGTGCCAGTAGTATGTTCAGGGAGGCCGGGGAGCTGTTTTTT
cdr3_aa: CASSMFREAGELFF

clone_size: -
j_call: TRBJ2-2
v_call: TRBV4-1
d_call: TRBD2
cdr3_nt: TGCGCCAGCAGCCCGCGGGGGGACGGCGGGGAGCTGTTTTTT
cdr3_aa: CASSPRGDGGELFF

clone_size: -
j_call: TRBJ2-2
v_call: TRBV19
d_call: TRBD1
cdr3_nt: TGTGCCAGTAGCACAGGGGGCGGAGGCGGGGAGCTGTTTTTT
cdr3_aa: CASSTGGGGGELFF

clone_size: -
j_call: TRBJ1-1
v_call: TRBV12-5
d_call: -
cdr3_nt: TGTGCTAGTGGTTTGACAAACACTGAAGCTTTCTTT
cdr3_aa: CASGLTNTEAFF

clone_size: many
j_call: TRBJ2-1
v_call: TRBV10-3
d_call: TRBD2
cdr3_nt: TGTGCCACCTCTAGCGGCTCCTACAATGAGCAGTTCTTC
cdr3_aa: CATSSGSYNEQFF

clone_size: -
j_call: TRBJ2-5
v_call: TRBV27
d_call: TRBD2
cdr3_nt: TGTGCCAGCAGGAGGATCGGGGGGCAAGAGACCCAGTACTTC
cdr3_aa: CASRRIGGQETQYF

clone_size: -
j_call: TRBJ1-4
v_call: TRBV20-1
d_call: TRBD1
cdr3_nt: TGCAGTGCTAGTTCGCAGGGGGCGGGAGAAAAACTGTTTTTT
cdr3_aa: CSASSQGAGEKLFF

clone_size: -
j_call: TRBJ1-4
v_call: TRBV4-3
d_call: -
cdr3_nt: TGCGCCAGCAGCCAAGATAAAATCGGGGATGGGGAAAAACTGTTTTTT
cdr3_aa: CASSQDKIGDGEKLFF

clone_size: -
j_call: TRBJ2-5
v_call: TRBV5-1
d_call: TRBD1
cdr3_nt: TGCGCCAGCAGCTACGGGACAGGGGATGCCAAAGAGACCCAGTACTTC
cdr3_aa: CASSYGTGDAKETQYF

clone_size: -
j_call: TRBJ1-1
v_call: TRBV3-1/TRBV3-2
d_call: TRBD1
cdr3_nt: TGTGCCAGCAGCCTAGACAGGGAGGGGATAGAGGAGGTGAACACTGAAGCTTTCTTT
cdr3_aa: CASSLDREGIEEVNTEAFF